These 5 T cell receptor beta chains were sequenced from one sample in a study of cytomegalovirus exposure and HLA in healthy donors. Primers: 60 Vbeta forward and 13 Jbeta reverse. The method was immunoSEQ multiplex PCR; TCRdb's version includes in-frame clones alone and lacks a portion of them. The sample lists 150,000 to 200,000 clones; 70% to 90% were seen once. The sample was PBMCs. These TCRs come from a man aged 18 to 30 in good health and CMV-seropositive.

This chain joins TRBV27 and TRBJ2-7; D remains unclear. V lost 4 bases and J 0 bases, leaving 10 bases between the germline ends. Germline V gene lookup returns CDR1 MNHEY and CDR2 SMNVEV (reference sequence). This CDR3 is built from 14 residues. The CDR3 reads CASSYRESSYEQYF. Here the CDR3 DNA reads TGTGCCAGCAGTTATCGAGAGAGCTCCTACGAGCAGTACTTC.

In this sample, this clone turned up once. CDR3 sequence (DNA): TGCGCCAGCAGCATATTGACAGGTAACGACGAGCAGTACTTC. Its translation: CASSILTGNDEQYF. This chain connects TRBV5-1 to TRBJ2-7, with TRBD1 as a possible D gene (6 bases). Looked up from germline, CDR1 is SGHRS and CDR2 is YFSETQ. Trimming pared 4 bases from V and 5 bases from J, leaving 16 bases between. CDR3 length equals 14 residues.

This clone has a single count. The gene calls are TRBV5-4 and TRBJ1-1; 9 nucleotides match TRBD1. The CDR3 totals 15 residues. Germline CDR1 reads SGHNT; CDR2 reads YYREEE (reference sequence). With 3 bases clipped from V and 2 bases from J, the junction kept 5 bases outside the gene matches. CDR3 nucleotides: TGTGCCAGCAGCTCCGAACAGGGGGCTAACACTGAAGCTTTCTTT. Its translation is CASSSEQGANTEAFF.

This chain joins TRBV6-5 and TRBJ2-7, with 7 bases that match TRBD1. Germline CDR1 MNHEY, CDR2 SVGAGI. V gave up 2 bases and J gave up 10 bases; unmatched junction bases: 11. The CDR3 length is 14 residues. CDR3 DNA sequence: TGTGCCAGCAGTTACGCGCTGCAGGGGGACGGTCAGTACTTC. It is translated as CASSYALQGDGQYF.

The CDR3, as DNA: TGCGCCAGCAGCTTTGGGACTAGCGGGGGGTATGGGGAGACCCAGTACTTC. This codes for CASSFGTSGGYGETQYF. The V gene is TRBV5-1, the J gene TRBJ2-5, with 15 positions matching TRBD2. CDR1 and CDR2 from the germline V gene are SGHRS and YFSETQ. J gave up 5 bases and V 2 bases, and 7 bases lay outside the gene matches. This CDR3 comprises 17 residues.